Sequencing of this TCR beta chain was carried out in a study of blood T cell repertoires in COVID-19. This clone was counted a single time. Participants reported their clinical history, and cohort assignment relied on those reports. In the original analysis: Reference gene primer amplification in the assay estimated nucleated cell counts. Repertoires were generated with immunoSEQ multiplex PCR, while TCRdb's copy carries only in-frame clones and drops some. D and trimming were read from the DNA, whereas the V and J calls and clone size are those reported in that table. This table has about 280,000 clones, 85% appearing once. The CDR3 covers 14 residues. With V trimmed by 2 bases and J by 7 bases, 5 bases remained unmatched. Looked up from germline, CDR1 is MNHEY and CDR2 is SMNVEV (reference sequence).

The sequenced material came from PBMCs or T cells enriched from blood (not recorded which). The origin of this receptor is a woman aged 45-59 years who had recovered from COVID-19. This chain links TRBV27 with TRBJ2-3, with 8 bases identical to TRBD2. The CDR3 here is CASSLRGGTNTQYF. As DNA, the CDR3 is TGTGCCAGCAGTTTACGGGGGGGCACGAATACGCAGTATTTT.